The 16 T cell receptor beta chains below come from one sample, sequenced in a study of B cell selection in AIRE deficiency. Sorting defined conventional CD4 T cells as CD4+CD127+. The method was immunoSEQ multiplex PCR; TCRdb's version includes in-frame clones alone and lacks a portion of them. The sample lists 20,000 to 25,000 clones, 96% occurring once. Material: CD4+CD127+ conventional T cells sorted from PBMCs. The receptors shown here come from a human donor in good health.

The chain links TRBV7-9 to TRBJ1-2; TRBD1 matches 7 bases. In germline, CDR1 is SEHNR, CDR2 FQNEAQ (reference sequence). The CDR3 is 14 residues long. With 5 bases clipped from V and 8 bases from J, the junction kept 11 bases outside the gene matches. The chain's CDR3 is CASSRDSWGSGYTF. CDR3 nucleotides: TGTGCCAGCAGCCGGGACAGTTGGGGCTCAGGCTACACCTTC. The whole variable domain, filled in from reference TRBV7-9 and TRBJ1-2, reads DTGVSQNPRHKITKRGQNVTFRCDPISEHNRLYWYRQTLGQGPEFLTYFQNEAQLEKSRLLSDRFSAERPKGSFSTLEIQRTEQGDSAMYLCASSRDSWGSGYTFGSGTRLTVV.

The chain employs TRBV14 and TRBJ1-2; D call uncertain. Germline V gene lookup returns CDR1 SGHDN and CDR2 FVKESK. Trimming stripped 1 base from V and 3 bases from J, with 12 bases between. CDR3 length: 15 residues. The CDR3 DNA reads TGTGCCAGCAGCCAAGGTTCCGGGAACTACTATGGCTACACCTTC. It yields the protein CASSQGSGNYYGYTF.

The chain links TRBV5-4 to TRBJ2-2; tentatively, D is TRBD2 (6 bases). The CDR3 consists of 15 residues. Looked up from germline, CDR1 is SGHNT and CDR2 is YYREEE (reference sequence). The ends were cut back, 1 base at V and 5 bases at J, with 12 bases in the middle. The CDR3 region is CASSLSGGGTGELFF. The CDR3 region has the DNA TGTGCCAGCAGCTTGAGCGGTGGGGGGACCGGGGAGCTGTTTTTT.

The genes are TRBV7-2 and TRBJ1-2, with unresolved D. CDR1 is SGHTA and CDR2 is FQGNSA in the germline V gene. The CDR3 totals 12 residues. Trimming stripped 2 bases from V and 4 bases from J, with 5 bases between. Here the CDR3 reads CASSLPAYGYTF. CDR3 nucleotides: TGTGCCAGCAGCTTACCCGCCTATGGCTACACCTTC.

The V call is TRBV5-4, the J call TRBJ2-6, with a possible D match to TRBD1 (6 bases). The ends were cut back, 4 bases at V and 0 bases at J, with 8 bases in the middle. CDR1 is SGHNT, CDR2 YYREEE, per germline (reference sequence). This CDR3 spans 15 amino acids. This chain's CDR3 is CASSPDSSGANVLTF. In nucleotides, the CDR3 is TGTGCCAGCAGCCCGGACAGCTCTGGGGCCAACGTCCTGACTTTC.

The rearrangement joins TRBV7-2 to TRBJ2-7; TRBD2 matches 7 bases. After removal of 6 bases from V and 2 bases from J, the junction contained 4 bases not matched to a gene. Germline-derived CDR1 and CDR2 are SGHTA and FQGNSA. The CDR3 contains 13 residues. The CDR3 region is CASSGGLTYEQYF. CDR3 bases: TGTGCCAGCAGTGGGGGACTAACCTACGAGCAGTACTTC.

The chain carries TRBV29-1 and TRBJ1-2, with a possible D match to TRBD1 (5 bases). This CDR3 comprises 12 residues. The V and J ends lost 6 bases and 6 bases respectively, with 14 bases between them. Germline loops: CDR1 SQVTM, CDR2 ANQGSEA. CDR3 in amino acids: CSVRDSSHGYTF. In nucleotides, the CDR3 is TGCAGCGTCCGGGACTCCTCTCATGGCTACACCTTC.

The CDR3 DNA reads as TGTGCCAGCTGGGAAGCGGGGTCTCTCGGCTACGAGCAGTACTTC. Translated, it gives CASWEAGSLGYEQYF. The genes are TRBV6-1 and TRBJ2-7; 7 nucleotides agree with TRBD2. Germline CDR1 and CDR2: MNHNS and SASEGT. The length of the CDR3 is 15 residues. Unmatched junction bases numbered 13, after V lost 8 bases and J lost 3 bases.

The chain is built from TRBV5-1 and TRBJ2-7; 9 positions match TRBD1. The CDR3 has 13 residues. Germline V CDR1 and CDR2: SGHRS, YFSETQ. Trimming cost V 3 bases and J 3 bases; bases outside gene matches: 1. The CDR3 is CASSWGQGYEQYF. For the CDR3, the DNA is TGCGCCAGCAGCTGGGGACAGGGCTACGAGCAGTACTTC. The entire variable domain, with the rest obtained from reference TRBV5-1 and TRBJ2-7, is as follows: KAGVTQTPRYLIKTRGQQVTLSCSPISGHRSVSWYQQTPGQGLQFLFEYFSETQRNKGNFPGRFSGRQFSNSRSEMNVSTLELGDSALYLCASSWGQGYEQYFGPGTRLTVT.

The chain recombines TRBV5-1 with TRBJ1-1; D is unclear. Trimming shortened V by 3 bases and J by 2 bases, and 17 bases separated the two germline ends. The CDR3 contains 16 residues. Germline CDR1 and CDR2: SGHRS and YFSETQ. The DNA for the CDR3 is TGCGCCAGCAGCTCCTTACAGAGTCGAGGTAACACTGAAGCTTTCTTT. This codes for CASSSLQSRGNTEAFF.

The gene calls are TRBV9 and TRBJ2-5; 8 bases are a match to TRBD2. The CDR3 has 17 residues. Trimming cost V 0 bases and J 6 bases; bases outside gene matches: 13. From germline, CDR1 is SGDLS and CDR2 YYNGEE. The CDR3 nucleotides read TGTGCCAGCAGCGTAGAAAAGGGGCAGCGGGAGAAACAGACCCAGTACTTC. Encoded protein: CASSVEKGQREKQTQYF.

The gene calls are TRBV7-3 and TRBJ1-1; D ambiguous. Germline values: CDR1 SGHTA, CDR2 FQGTGA. The CDR3 is 14 amino acids. V lost 0 bases, J lost 4 bases, and 9 bases lay in between. The CDR3 region is CASSLTTGVTEAFF. CDR3 coding DNA: TGTGCCAGCAGCTTAACGACCGGGGTCACTGAAGCTTTCTTT.

The chain carries TRBV5-6 and TRBJ1-1, with 7 bases identical to TRBD1. The germline CDR1 and CDR2 sequences are SGHDT and YYEEEE. The CDR3 is made up of 15 amino acids. J gave up 0 bases and V 4 bases, and 6 bases lay outside the gene matches. This chain's CDR3 is CASSAGQNMNTEAFF. The CDR3 DNA is TGTGCCAGCAGCGCGGGACAGAACATGAACACTGAAGCTTTCTTT.

J is TRBJ2-7 and V is TRBV7-2; D unresolved. V was trimmed by 2 bases and J by 2 bases, leaving 10 bases between them. The CDR3 length is 14 residues. Germline assignment: CDR1 SGHTA and CDR2 FQGNSA. The DNA for the CDR3 is TGTGCCAGCAGCTTAATGGCAGTACCCTACGAGCAGTACTTC. It specifies CASSLMAVPYEQYF.

Notes on this clone: Compared with germline, one end of the junction differs, possibly owing to a read error. This rearrangement joins TRBV7-7 to TRBJ1-1; D ambiguous. The CDR3 is 13 amino acids. Per the germline V gene, CDR1 is SSHAT and CDR2 is FNYEAQ (reference sequence). CDR3 coding DNA: TGTGCTAGCAGCCGGCAGGAGAACACTGAAGCTTTCTTT. Translated: CASSRQENTEAFF. The entire variable domain, with the rest obtained from reference TRBV7-7 and TRBJ1-1, is as follows: GAGVSQSPRYKVTKRGQDVTLRCDPISSHATLYWYQQALGQGPEFLTYFNYEAQPDKSGLPSDRFSAERPEGSISTLTIQRTEQRDSAMYRCASSRQENTEAFFGQGTRLTVV.

The V gene is TRBV19, the J gene TRBJ2-2, with D hard to call. Per the germline V gene, CDR1 is LNHDA and CDR2 is SQIVND (reference sequence). The V end was cut by 3 bases, the J end by 7 bases, with 12 bases between. CDR3 length: 14 residues. The CDR3 protein is CASSILRDVGELFF. The CDR3 DNA reads as TGTGCCAGTAGTATCCTCAGAGATGTCGGGGAGCTGTTTTTT.